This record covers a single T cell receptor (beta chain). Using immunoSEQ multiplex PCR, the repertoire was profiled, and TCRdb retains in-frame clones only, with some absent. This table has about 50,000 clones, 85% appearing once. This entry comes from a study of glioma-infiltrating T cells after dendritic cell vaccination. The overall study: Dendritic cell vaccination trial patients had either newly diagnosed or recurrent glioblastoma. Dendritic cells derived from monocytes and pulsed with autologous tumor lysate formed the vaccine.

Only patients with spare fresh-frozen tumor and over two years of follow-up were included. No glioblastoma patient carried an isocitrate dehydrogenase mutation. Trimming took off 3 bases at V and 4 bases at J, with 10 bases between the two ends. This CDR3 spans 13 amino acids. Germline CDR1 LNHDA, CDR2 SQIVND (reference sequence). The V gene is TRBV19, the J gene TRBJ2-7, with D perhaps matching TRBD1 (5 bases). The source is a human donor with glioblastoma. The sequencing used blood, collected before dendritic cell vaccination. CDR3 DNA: TGTGCCAGTAGTATCGCAGGGAATTACGAGCAGTACTTC. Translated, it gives CASSIAGNYEQYF.